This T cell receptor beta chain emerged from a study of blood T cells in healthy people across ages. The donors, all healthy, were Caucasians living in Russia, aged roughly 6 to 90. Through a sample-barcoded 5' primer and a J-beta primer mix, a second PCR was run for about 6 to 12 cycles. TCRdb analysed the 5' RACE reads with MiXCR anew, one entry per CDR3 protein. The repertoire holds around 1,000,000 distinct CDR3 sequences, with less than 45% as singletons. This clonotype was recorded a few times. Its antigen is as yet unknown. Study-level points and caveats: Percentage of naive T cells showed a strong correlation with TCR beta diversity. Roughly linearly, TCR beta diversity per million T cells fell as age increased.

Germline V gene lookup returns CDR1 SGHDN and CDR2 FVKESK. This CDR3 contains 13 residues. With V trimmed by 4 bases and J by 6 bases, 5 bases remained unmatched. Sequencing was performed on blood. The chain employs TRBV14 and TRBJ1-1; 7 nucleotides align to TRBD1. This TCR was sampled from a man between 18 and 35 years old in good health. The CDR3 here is CASSRYRGAEAFF. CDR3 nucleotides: TGTGCCAGCAGCCGATACAGGGGTGCTGAAGCTTTCTTT.